These 19 T cell receptor beta chains were all obtained from the same sample, sequenced in a study of shared clonotypes between healthy human individuals. Measured with immunoSEQ multiplex PCR; TCRdb has only the in-frame clones, and not every one. This repertoire shows about 490,000 clones, 75% to 85% found once; its top ten account for 10% to 15%. Sequenced input: PBMCs. The receptors were gathered from a woman aged 40 to 50 in good health. Some clones in this sample may be carry-over from other donors' samples.

The CDR3 nucleotides read TGTGCCAGCAGCCTTACAGGGGCCTATGGCTACACCTTC. This codes for CASSLTGAYGYTF. The chain joins TRBV27 to TRBJ1-2, with 7 bases identical to TRBD1. The trim removed 6 bases at V and 4 bases at J, leaving 5 bases unmatched. This CDR3 region has 13 residues. Looked up from germline, CDR1 is MNHEY and CDR2 is SMNVEV (reference sequence).

Only one count was recorded for this clone. This chain uses TRBV25-1 with TRBJ2-5; 8 bases match TRBD1. Looked up from germline, CDR1 is MGHDK and CDR2 is SYGVNS. V trimming: 4 bases; J trimming: 5 bases; junction bases outside the gene matches: 9. The CDR3 length is 15 residues. The DNA of the CDR3 is TGTGCCAGCAGTGCAGGGGGCGGACGGGGGGAGACCCAGTACTTC. Translation: CASSAGGGRGETQYF.

The chain combines TRBV6-1 with TRBJ1-4; 9 bases line up with TRBD1. The junction had 2 bases not matched to a gene; V was cut back by 4 bases and J by 5 bases. The germline V gene encodes CDR1 MNHNS and CDR2 SASEGT. CDR3 size: 14 residues. The CDR3 sequence is CASSVQGANEKLFF. The CDR3 coding sequence is TGTGCCAGCAGTGTACAGGGGGCGAATGAAAAACTGTTTTTT.

This clone was counted between two and nine times. The rearrangement uses TRBV5-1 and TRBJ2-7, with 7 nucleotides matching TRBD1. Trimming cost V 0 bases and J 5 bases; bases outside gene matches: 11. Germline V gene data show CDR1 as SGHRS and CDR2 as YFSETQ. The CDR3 has 16 amino acids. CDR3 coding DNA: TGCGCCAGCAGCTTGGCCCCGGGGACAGAAGGCCACGAGCAGTACTTC. Residues: CASSLAPGTEGHEQYF.

CDR3 residues: CASSLAPGNTIYF. The CDR3 region has the DNA TGTGCCAGCAGCTTGGCACCTGGAAACACCATATATTTT. The genes are TRBV5-6 and TRBJ1-3; D gene unclear. Deletions cut 0 bases from V and 2 bases from J, with 3 bases between. CDR1 is SGHDT, CDR2 YYEEEE, per germline. The CDR3 has 13 amino acids.

The chain uses TRBV7-2 and TRBJ2-1; 8 nucleotides align to TRBD1. CDR1 and CDR2 from the germline V gene are SGHTA and FQGNSA. This CDR3 spans 15 amino acids. Trimming removed 3 bases from V and 6 bases from J; junction bases left unmatched: 7. CDR3 bases: TGTGCCAGCAGCTTGGACAGGGCCCAAAGCAATGAGCAGTTCTTC. This codes for CASSLDRAQSNEQFF.

The chain uses TRBV7-3 and TRBJ1-5; D call uncertain. Germline CDR1 is SGHTA and CDR2 is FQGTGA. The CDR3 sequence is 15 residues long. Trimming left V 9 bases short and J 4 bases short, with 19 bases between. The CDR3 nucleotides read TGTGCCAGAGACCGGTTCAAGTATGGGAATCAGCCCCAGCATTTT. Translating gives CARDRFKYGNQPQHF.

This clone was counted a single time. The gene calls are TRBV18 and TRBJ2-1; TRBD2 agrees at 7 bases. V trimming: 3 bases; J trimming: 5 bases; junction bases outside the gene matches: 7. The CDR3 contains 15 residues. CDR1 is KGHSH, CDR2 LQKENI, per germline. Written as DNA, the CDR3 is TGTGCCAGCTCACCCCGGGACTACCTCAACAATGAGCAGTTCTTC. Its protein product is CASSPRDYLNNEQFF.

This chain joins TRBV5-1 and TRBJ2-3; 7 bases align to TRBD1. The CDR3 is 14 residues long. CDR1 is SGHRS and CDR2 is YFSETQ in the germline V gene. The V gene end was trimmed by 4 bases and the J gene end by 4 bases; junction bases not matched to a gene: 6. CDR3 DNA: TGCGCCAGCAGCAGTTTAGGGGGCCCAGATACGCAGTATTTT. It encodes CASSSLGGPDTQYF.

The DNA of the CDR3 is TGTGCCTGGAGCAAAGGGTTACTAGCTGCCTACGAGCAGTACTTC. It is translated as CAWSKGLLAAYEQYF. The chain has TRBV30 and TRBJ2-7, with a weak D call TRBD2 (6 bases). Germline V lookup: CDR1 GTSNPN, CDR2 SVGIG (reference sequence). This CDR3 region has 15 residues. The V gene lost 3 bases and the J gene lost 2 bases, with 17 bases spanning the gap.

To note about this clone: A far larger clone differs by one base, so this is likely a read error. The chain combines TRBV30 with TRBJ2-2; no firm D call. Germline V gene data show CDR1 as GTSNPN and CDR2 as SVGIG (reference sequence). The CDR3 sequence is 14 residues long. V lost 4 bases to trimming and J lost 2 bases, with 11 bases between them. CDR3 residues: CAWKAGVNTGELFF. CDR3 DNA sequence: TGTGCCTGGAAAGCCGGTGTAAACACCGGGGAGCTGTTTTTT. The full variable domain, with the rest looked up from reference TRBV30 and TRBJ2-2, is SQTIHQWPATLVQPVGSPLSLECTVEGTSNPNLYWYRQAAGRGLQLLFYSVGIGQISSEVPQNLSASRPQDRQFILSSKKLLLSDSGFYLCAWKAGVNTGELFFGEGSRLTVL.

This clone was detected once. At one end the junction does not follow the germline gene, possibly because of a read error. The chain couples TRBV30 to TRBJ1-5; D remains ambiguous. Germline CDR1 and CDR2: GTSNPN and SVGIG (reference sequence). The CDR3 sequence is 13 residues long. The CDR3: CAWRVNSNQPPHF. As DNA, the CDR3 is TGTGCCTGGAGGGTCAACAGCAATCAGCCCCCGCATTTT.

CDR3 coding DNA: TGTGCCTGGAGTGGGACGGCTCTTTCCCTCCACTTT. This gives the protein CAWSGTALSLHF. This chain joins TRBV30 and TRBJ1-6; the D is unclear. The CDR3 sequence is 12 residues long. Germline-derived CDR1 and CDR2 are GTSNPN and SVGIG (reference sequence). The V end was cut by 1 base, the J end by 14 bases, with 12 bases between.

This sequence joins TRBV4-1 and TRBJ2-1, with 9 positions matching TRBD2. The CDR3 runs 16 residues. Trimming at V came to 4 bases and at J to 0 bases, leaving 4 bases not matched to a gene. The germline V gene has CDR1 MGHRA and CDR2 YSYEKL. The CDR3 coding sequence is TGCGCCAGCAGCCTGCAAGCGGGAGGCTCCTACAATGAGCAGTTCTTC. Its translation is CASSLQAGGSYNEQFF.

This sequence joins TRBV28 and TRBJ1-4; possibly TRBD1 for D (5 bases). The CDR3 is made up of 13 amino acids. Germline CDR1 reads MDHEN; CDR2 reads SYDVKM. V shed 5 bases and J shed 10 bases, with 14 bases lying between them. CDR3: CASSPAGFGKLFF. CDR3 nucleotides: TGTGCCAGCAGTCCTGCAGGGTTCGGAAAACTGTTTTTT.

The CDR3 spells CASSLLGGADGYTF. CDR3 bases: TGTGCCAGCAGTTTATTAGGGGGGGCCGACGGCTACACCTTC. V gene TRBV27 combines with J gene TRBJ1-2, with D perhaps TRBD1 (6 bases). Germline values: CDR1 MNHEY, CDR2 SMNVEV (reference sequence). V was trimmed by 1 base and J by 8 bases, leaving 14 bases between them. The CDR3 runs 14 residues.

The chain recombines TRBV6-5 with TRBJ2-1; D assignment may be TRBD1 or TRBD2 (6 bases each). V was cut by 5 bases and J by 8 bases, with 10 bases left in between. The V gene's germline CDR1 is MNHEY and CDR2 SVGAGI. The CDR3 contains 12 residues. The CDR3: CASSAGGDEQFF. In nucleotides, the CDR3 is TGTGCCAGCAGTGCCGGGGGCGATGAGCAGTTCTTC.

The chain couples TRBV29-1 to TRBJ1-1, with TRBD1 matching 7 bases. Trimming cost V 2 bases and J 5 bases; bases outside gene matches: 5. Germline CDR1 SQVTM, CDR2 ANQGSEA. The CDR3 covers 13 residues. For the CDR3, the DNA is TGCAGCGTTGAACAATTGACAGGGACTGAAGCTTTCTTT. Translated: CSVEQLTGTEAFF. The full variable domain, with the rest looked up from reference TRBV29-1 and TRBJ1-1, is SAVISQKPSRDICQRGTSLTIQCQVDSQVTMMFWYRQQPGQSLTLIATANQGSEATYESGFVIDKFPISRPNLTFSTLTVSNMSPEDSSIYLCSVEQLTGTEAFFGQGTRLTVV.

The chain links TRBV5-6 to TRBJ2-7; 10 bases agree with TRBD1. V was pared by 1 base and J by 7 bases, with 8 bases of the junction left unmatched. The V gene's germline CDR1 is SGHDT and CDR2 YYEEEE. The CDR3 is 15 residues long. CDR3 loop: CASSLPRQGAREQYF. CDR3 bases: TGTGCCAGCAGCTTGCCTAGACAGGGGGCTAGGGAGCAGTACTTC. Full variable domain (rest looked up from reference TRBV5-6 and TRBJ2-7): DAGVTQSPTHLIKTRGQQVTLRCSPKSGHDTVSWYQQALGQGPQFIFQYYEEEERQRGNFPDRFSGHQFPNYSSELNVNALLLGDSALYLCASSLPRQGAREQYFGPGTRLTVT.